This T cell receptor (beta chain) is drawn from a study of T cell responses to AZD1222 COVID-19 vaccine. Overall study findings and caveats: Most donors were white British, females outnumbered males, and clonal diversity was possibly underestimated.

Remarks on this clone: Its matching antigen is unknown.

The method was immunoSEQ multiplex PCR; TCRdb's version includes in-frame clones alone and lacks a portion of them. The data hold about 130,000 clones, with 89% observed a single time. The receptor was isolated from an adult in good health. The sequenced sample was peripheral blood, obtained on day 0 of AZD1222 vaccination.

CDR3 nucleotides: TGCAGCGTCGCTCCCCTTCAGGGATATGCCTACGAGCAGTACTTC. It is translated as CSVAPLQGYAYEQYF. The gene calls are TRBV29-1 and TRBJ2-7; tentatively, D is TRBD1 (5 bases). The ends were cut back, 6 bases at V and 2 bases at J, with 20 bases in the middle. CDR3 size: 15 residues. The germline V gene encodes CDR1 SQVTM and CDR2 ANQGSEA.